Each of the 26 T cell receptor beta chains below was sequenced from the same sample in a study of cytomegalovirus exposure and HLA in healthy donors. The PCR employed 60 Vbeta primers together with 13 Jbeta primers. Profiling relied on immunoSEQ multiplex PCR, and the TCRdb table lists in-frame clones only, not all of them. Of about 100,000 clones listed, about 80% are singletons. The specimen was PBMCs. These receptors were taken from a female donor in good health and CMV-seropositive.

This clone was observed once. The sample contains more than one DNA sequence encoding this CDR3. CDR3 residues: CASSSRTGGGSGANVLTF. The CDR3 DNA follows: TGTGCCAGCAGTTCACGGACAGGAGGAGGCTCTGGGGCCAACGTCCTGACTTTC. This sequence joins TRBV27 and TRBJ2-6; 7 bases agree with TRBD1. Germline V gives CDR1 MNHEY, CDR2 SMNVEV (reference sequence). J lost 0 bases, V lost 4 bases, and 9 bases had no gene match. CDR3 length equals 18 residues.

The chain links TRBV7-9 to TRBJ1-1; the D is unclear. The V end was cut by 3 bases, the J end by 6 bases, with 11 bases between. This CDR3 has 13 amino acids. CDR1 SEHNR and CDR2 FQNEAQ come from the germline V gene (reference sequence). DNA for the CDR3: TGTGCCAGCAGCTTCGAACTCACAGCTGAAGCTTTCTTT. Encoded protein: CASSFELTAEAFF.

This chain joins TRBV5-1 and TRBJ2-5; 7 bases align to TRBD1. The CDR3 has 16 amino acids. After removal of 3 bases from V and 0 bases from J, the junction contained 8 bases not matched to a gene. Per the germline V gene, CDR1 is SGHRS and CDR2 is YFSETQ. CDR3 DNA: TGCGCCAGCAGCTCTGACAGGGATTGGTACCAAGAGACCCAGTACTTC. Its translation is CASSSDRDWYQETQYF.

The rearrangement uses TRBV7-9 and TRBJ2-3; D may be TRBD2 (6 bases). CDR3 size: 14 residues. With 8 bases removed from V and 6 bases from J, the gap between germline ends came to 18 bases. The germline CDR1 and CDR2 sequences are SEHNR and FQNEAQ (reference sequence). The CDR3 region has the DNA TGTGCCAGCGGGCAGGAGGGACTCCCGGATACGCAGTATTTT. It codes for CASGQEGLPDTQYF. Supplemented by reference TRBV7-9 and TRBJ2-3, the full variable domain reads DTGVSQNPRHKITKRGQNVTFRCDPISEHNRLYWYRQTLGQGPEFLTYFQNEAQLEKSRLLSDRFSAERPKGSFSTLEIQRTEQGDSAMYLCASGQEGLPDTQYFGPGTRLTVL.

The rearrangement uses TRBV5-1 and TRBJ1-2; TRBD1 matches at 11 bases. Germline V CDR1 and CDR2: SGHRS, YFSETQ. With 7 bases clipped from V and 5 bases from J, the junction kept 4 bases outside the gene matches. CDR3 length equals 13 residues. The CDR3 reads CASGQGAGYGYTF. In nucleotides, the CDR3 is TGCGCCAGCGGACAGGGGGCAGGGTATGGCTACACCTTC.

This clone was counted between two and nine times. V is TRBV7-9 and J is TRBJ2-1; TRBD2 aligns across 7 bases. With 3 bases clipped from V and 2 bases from J, the junction kept 4 bases outside the gene matches. Germline CDR1 is SEHNR and CDR2 is FQNEAQ (reference sequence). This CDR3 is 15 amino acids long. The CDR3 loop reads CASSLRLAPYNEQFF. CDR3 DNA sequence: TGTGCCAGCAGCTTGCGACTAGCCCCCTACAATGAGCAGTTCTTC. The full variable domain, rest sourced from reference TRBV7-9 and TRBJ2-1, is DTGVSQNPRHKITKRGQNVTFRCDPISEHNRLYWYRQTLGQGPEFLTYFQNEAQLEKSRLLSDRFSAERPKGSFSTLEIQRTEQGDSAMYLCASSLRLAPYNEQFFGPGTRLTVL.

The chain is built from TRBV11-2 and TRBJ1-4; the D is unclear. The V and J ends lost 6 bases and 0 bases respectively, with 17 bases between them. Per germline, CDR1 SGHAT and CDR2 FQNNGV. CDR3 length: 17 residues. This CDR3 reads CASRRRRPVTTNEKLFF. The CDR3 bases are TGTGCCAGCAGGAGACGGAGGCCCGTTACAACTAATGAAAAACTGTTTTTT.

This chain connects TRBV7-8 to TRBJ1-5; the D gene is possibly TRBD1 (5 bases). This CDR3 contains 14 residues. Germline lookup yields CDR1 SGHVS and CDR2 FQNEAQ. Trimming pared 4 bases from V and 5 bases from J, leaving 12 bases between. CDR3 region: CASSSTSGYQPQHF. The CDR3 nucleotides are TGTGCCAGCAGCTCCACCTCAGGGTATCAGCCCCAGCATTTT.

The chain couples TRBV5-1 to TRBJ2-7; maybe TRBD1 (6 bases). This CDR3 spans 15 amino acids. Germline lookup yields CDR1 SGHRS and CDR2 YFSETQ. The V end was cut by 0 bases, the J end by 1 base, with 11 bases between. CDR3 region: CASSLGTTGSYEQYF. The CDR3 region has the DNA TGCGCCAGCAGCTTGGGAACAACAGGGTCCTACGAGCAGTACTTC.

The V gene is TRBV7-9, the J gene TRBJ2-5, with 13 bases that match TRBD2. The CDR3 totals 15 residues. CDR1 and CDR2 (germline): SEHNR, FQNEAQ (reference sequence). V shed 5 bases and J 2 bases; nucleotides not matched to a gene: 2. The CDR3 here is CASSEGLAGQETQYF. Written as DNA, the CDR3 is TGTGCCAGCAGCGAGGGACTAGCGGGACAAGAGACCCAGTACTTC.

The chain recombines TRBV30 with TRBJ2-5; TRBD2 is a possible D gene (6 bases). V was trimmed by 1 base and J by 7 bases, leaving 7 bases between them. There are 11 residues in the CDR3. Looked up from germline, CDR1 is GTSNPN and CDR2 is SVGIG (reference sequence). The DNA of the CDR3 is TGTGCCTGGAGTGAGGGAGGGACCCAGTACTTC. Its protein is CAWSEGGTQYF.

V and J are TRBV7-2 and TRBJ2-3, with D possibly TRBD1 on 5 matching bases. Per germline, CDR1 SGHTA and CDR2 FQGNSA. This CDR3 spans 14 amino acids. Trimming left V 1 base short and J 1 base short, with 6 bases between. The CDR3 region is CASSLVGGTDTQYF. CDR3 coding DNA: TGTGCCAGCAGCTTAGTAGGGGGCACAGATACGCAGTATTTT.

This clone was detected only once. At one end, the junction sequence differs from germline, possibly due to a read error. V is TRBV5-5 and J is TRBJ2-7; TRBD1 aligns across 12 bases. Germline V gene sequence: CDR1 SGHKS, CDR2 YYEKEE (reference sequence). This CDR3 has 13 amino acids. CDR3 bases: TGTGCCAGCAGCCCAACAACCGGGACAGGGGGCCACTTC. This codes for CASSPTTGTGGHF. Together with reference TRBV5-5 and TRBJ2-7, the CDR3 gives the full variable domain: DAGVTQSPTHLIKTRGQQVTLRCSPISGHKSVSWYQQVLGQGPQFIFQYYEKEERGRGNFPDRFSARQFPNYSSELNVNALLLGDSALYLCASSPTTGTGGHFGPGTRLTVT.

The chain couples TRBV11-3 to TRBJ2-7, with a tentative D call TRBD2 (6 bases). The CDR3 runs to 12 residues. Germline CDR1 reads SGHNT; CDR2 reads YENEEA. V was cut by 0 bases and J by 6 bases, with 6 bases left in between. The CDR3 reads CASSLDGSEQYF. The CDR3 DNA reads as TGTGCCAGCAGCTTAGACGGGAGCGAGCAGTACTTC.

This sequence joins TRBV27 and TRBJ1-2, with TRBD1 matching 7 bases. Losses at the gene ends were 3 bases for V and 7 bases for J; bases not matched to a gene: 8. Germline CDR1 reads MNHEY; CDR2 reads SMNVEV (reference sequence). The CDR3 is 14 residues long. The CDR3 nucleotides are TGTGCCAGCAGTTTCGGACAGGCCACTAGTGGCTACACCTTC. As protein: CASSFGQATSGYTF.

Concerning this clone: At one of its ends the junction is not consistent with the germline gene, which may arise from a read error. The CDR3 protein is CATSGTSGRVTDTQYF. The CDR3 region has the DNA TGTGCCACCAGTGGAACTAGCGGGAGGGTCACAGATACGCAGTATTTT. This rearrangement joins TRBV27 to TRBJ2-3; TRBD2 matches at 13 bases. Germline V lookup: CDR1 MNHEY, CDR2 SMNVEV (reference sequence). This CDR3 region has 16 residues.

The CDR3: CASGLGAGSYEQYF. The CDR3 DNA sequence: TGTGCTAGTGGTTTGGGGGCGGGCTCCTACGAGCAGTACTTC. The rearrangement joins TRBV12-5 to TRBJ2-7, with D possibly being TRBD2 (5 bases). Germline V CDR1 and CDR2: LGHNT, FRNRAP. This CDR3 is built from 14 residues. The V and J ends lost 1 base and 0 bases respectively, with 7 bases between them.

The V call is TRBV4-2, the J call TRBJ2-7; TRBD2 matches at 11 bases. The CDR3 runs 15 residues. Germline loops: CDR1 LGHNA, CDR2 YNFKEQ. Germline trimming cut 3 bases from V and 3 bases from J; bases unmatched to any gene: 4. This CDR3 is CASSQGTSGRYEQYF. DNA for the CDR3: TGTGCCAGCAGCCAGGGGACTAGCGGCCGCTACGAGCAGTACTTC.

V is TRBV6-6 and J is TRBJ1-2, with D possibly being TRBD1 (5 bases). Trimming removed 6 bases at V and 4 bases at J, with 12 bases between. In germline, CDR1 is MNHNY, CDR2 SVGAGI (reference sequence). The CDR3 has 13 residues. CDR3 nucleotides: TGTGCCAGCAGCGAACCGGGGGGCTATGGCTACACCTTC. This sequence encodes CASSEPGGYGYTF.

The V call is TRBV6-1, the J call TRBJ2-7; TRBD1 matches at 7 bases. The germline V gene has CDR1 MNHNS and CDR2 SASEGT. CDR3 length equals 15 residues. Trimming removed 3 bases from V and 2 bases from J; junction bases left unmatched: 7. The CDR3 DNA is TGTGCCAGCAGTGAGTCGATTACAGGGGCCTACGAGCAGTACTTC. This translates into CASSESITGAYEQYF.

V usage is TRBV2 and J usage is TRBJ2-5; possible D gene TRBD1, 6 bases. The CDR3 loop spans 17 amino acids. The V end lost 5 bases, the J end lost 5 bases, and 24 bases lay between the germline ends. The V gene's germline CDR1 is SNHLY and CDR2 FYNNEI. The CDR3: CASSTMPGVTGRETQYF. CDR3 nucleotides: TGTGCCAGCAGTACCATGCCTGGGGTGACAGGACGGGAGACCCAGTACTTC.

The J gene is TRBJ2-1, the V gene TRBV19; 10 bases fit TRBD1. CDR1 and CDR2 from the germline V gene are LNHDA and SQIVND (reference sequence). Losses at the gene ends were 1 base for V and 8 bases for J; bases not matched to a gene: 11. The CDR3 is 17 residues long. In DNA, the CDR3 is TGTGCCAGTAGTATAGTTCGGGACAGGGGTTCTTTGGATGAGCAGTTCTTC. Its translation is CASSIVRDRGSLDEQFF. The complete variable domain, with remaining parts taken from reference TRBV19 and TRBJ2-1, reads DGGITQSPKYLFRKEGQNVTLSCEQNLNHDAMYWYRQDPGQGLRLIYYSQIVNDFQKGDIAEGYSVSREKKESFPLTVTSAQKNPTAFYLCASSIVRDRGSLDEQFFGPGTRLTVL.

The rearrangement joins TRBV11-2 to TRBJ2-5; 8 bases map to TRBD2. The germline V gene has CDR1 SGHAT and CDR2 FQNNGV. V lost 5 bases, J lost 5 bases, and 10 bases stayed unmatched. The length of the CDR3 is 15 residues. The CDR3: CASSPRAGGGETQYF. CDR3 nucleotide sequence: TGTGCCAGCAGCCCGCGGGCGGGGGGAGGGGAGACCCAGTACTTC.

V and J are TRBV6-6 and TRBJ1-3, with D perhaps TRBD1 (6 bases). V dropped 0 bases and J dropped 0 bases, with 9 bases sitting between them. This CDR3 has 16 amino acids. Germline CDR1 MNHNY, CDR2 SVGAGI (reference sequence). This chain's CDR3 is CASSYSGDNSGNTIYF. The CDR3 DNA is TGTGCCAGCAGTTACTCCGGGGACAACTCTGGAAACACCATATATTTT.

This clone was seen more than once but under ten times. V and J are TRBV10-1 and TRBJ2-7, with TRBD2 identical over 12 bases. The germline gives CDR1 WNHNN, CDR2 SYGVQD (reference sequence). V lost 10 bases and J lost 0; bases outside the gene matches: 10. This CDR3 is built from 16 residues. As DNA, the CDR3 is TGCGCCACCCCACTAGCGGGAGGCGACAGCTCCTACGAGCAGTACTTC. Its translation: CATPLAGGDSSYEQYF.

The V gene is TRBV5-4, the J gene TRBJ1-1; 8 nucleotides line up with TRBD1. Germline V CDR1 and CDR2: SGHNT, YYREEE (reference sequence). This CDR3 region has 15 residues. Losses at the gene ends were 0 bases for V and 0 bases for J; bases not matched to a gene: 1. CDR3 DNA sequence: TGTGCCAGCAGCTTGGACAGGGGGGTGAACACTGAAGCTTTCTTT. As protein: CASSLDRGVNTEAFF.